This T cell receptor beta chain stems from a study of cytomegalovirus exposure and HLA in healthy donors. Study-wide points: In vitro data verified a few CMV-associated chains as specific for CMV antigens.

Researchers ran the PCR with 60 Vbeta and 13 Jbeta primers. Assay used: immunoSEQ multiplex PCR; TCRdb lists only in-frame clones, some missing. This repertoire includes more than 35,000 clones. To note about this clone: Its antigen is as yet unknown.

From germline, CDR1 is SGHNT and CDR2 YYREEE (reference sequence). This CDR3 region has 16 residues. J gave up 0 bases and V 2 bases, and 5 bases lay outside the gene matches. The sequenced sample was PBMCs. The V and J genes are TRBV5-4 and TRBJ1-1, with 9 bases that match TRBD1. This sequence was found in a young man in good health and CMV-seronegative. In DNA, the CDR3 is TGTGCCAGCAGCTTACGGACAGGGGTGGTGAACACTGAAGCTTTCTTT. It yields the protein CASSLRTGVVNTEAFF.